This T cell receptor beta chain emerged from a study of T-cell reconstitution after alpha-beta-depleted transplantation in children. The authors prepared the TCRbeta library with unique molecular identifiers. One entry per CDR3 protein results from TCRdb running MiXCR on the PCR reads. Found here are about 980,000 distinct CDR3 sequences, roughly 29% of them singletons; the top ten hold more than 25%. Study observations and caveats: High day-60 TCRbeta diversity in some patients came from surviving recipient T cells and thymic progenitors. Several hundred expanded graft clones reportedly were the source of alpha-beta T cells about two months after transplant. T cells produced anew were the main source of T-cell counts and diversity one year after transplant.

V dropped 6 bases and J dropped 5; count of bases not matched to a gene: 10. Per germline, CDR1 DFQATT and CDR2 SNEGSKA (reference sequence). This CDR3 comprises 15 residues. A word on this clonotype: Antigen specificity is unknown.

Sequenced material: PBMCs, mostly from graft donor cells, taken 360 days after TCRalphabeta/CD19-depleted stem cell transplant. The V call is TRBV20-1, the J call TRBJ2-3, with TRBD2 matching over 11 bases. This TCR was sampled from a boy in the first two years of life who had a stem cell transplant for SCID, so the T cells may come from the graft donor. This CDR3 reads CSASIGTSGRDTQYF. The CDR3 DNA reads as TGCAGTGCGAGTATCGGGACTAGCGGTAGAGATACGCAGTATTTT.